This TCR beta chain is from a study of cytomegalovirus exposure and HLA in healthy donors. General observations from the study: In a later analysis, across HLA loci, associated TCR counts were highest for DRB1, lowest for HLA-C.

CDR1 and CDR2 from the germline V gene are SGHRS and YFSETQ. The CDR3 consists of 15 residues. V shed 0 bases, J shed 3 bases, and the junction held 6 bases outside the gene matches. As to this clone: Its target is not known.

This PCR relied on a set of 60 Vbeta primers and 13 Jbeta primers. This table comes from immunoSEQ multiplex PCR, and its TCRdb copy is limited to in-frame clones, with some not included. The sample features about 40,000 clones, with 5.5% to 6% in its top ten. The chain couples TRBV5-1 to TRBJ2-7; 7 bases map to TRBD1. This receptor was obtained from a human donor in good health. Specimen: PBMCs. CDR3 nucleotides: TGCGCCAGCAGCTTGGCGGCGGACAGGCGCTACGAGCAGTACTTC. Protein product: CASSLAADRRYEQYF.